One sample yielded the 8 T cell receptor beta chains listed below, sequenced in a study of response to subunit inactivated influenza vaccine. MiXCR, run by TCRdb on the RT-PCR reads, gives a single entry per CDR3 protein. In the table there are about 830,000 distinct CDR3 sequences, around a sixth of which are singletons. This specimen was PBMCs from blood, taken 5 to 6 days after vaccination. These receptors came from a man aged 45-65 years who received an inactivated influenza vaccine.

Only a few counts were recorded for this clonotype. The chain uses TRBV20-1 and TRBJ2-7, with D possibly called TRBD1 or TRBD2 (5 bases each). Germline values: CDR1 DFQATT, CDR2 SNEGSKA (reference sequence). The CDR3 has 15 residues. Trimming took off 2 bases at V and 0 bases at J, with 14 bases between the two ends. CDR3 sequence reads: CSARRGAVDSYEQYF. For the CDR3, the DNA is TGCAGTGCTAGAAGGGGAGCGGTCGACTCCTACGAGCAGTACTTC.

This chain connects TRBV12-3 or TRBV12-4 to TRBJ2-1; TRBD2 matches 8 bases. Trimming cost V 7 bases and J 8 bases; bases outside gene matches: 16. This CDR3 is 16 amino acids long. CDR3 sequence: CASTLVAGIPIDEQFF. For the CDR3, the DNA is TGTGCCAGCACCCTAGTAGCGGGGATCCCAATAGATGAGCAGTTCTTC.

This chain connects TRBV30 to TRBJ2-3; D remains ambiguous. V lost 5 bases to trimming and J lost 4 bases, with 10 bases between them. This CDR3 spans 12 amino acids. CDR1 and CDR2 (germline): GTSNPN, SVGIG (reference sequence). For the CDR3, the DNA is TGTGCCTGGGACTTCCCCGCAGATACGCAGTATTTT. Residues: CAWDFPADTQYF.

In its sample, this clonotype was seen a few times. The V and J genes are TRBV3-1 and TRBJ2-7; perhaps TRBD1 as D (6 bases). Trimming shortened V by 2 bases and J by 4 bases, and 15 bases separated the two germline ends. CDR3 length: 15 amino acids. Germline V gene sequence: CDR1 LGHDT, CDR2 YNNKEL (reference sequence). CDR3 sequence reads: CASSQHTGSTYEQYF. CDR3 DNA sequence: TGTGCCAGCAGCCAACACACAGGGTCGACATACGAGCAGTACTTC.

This clonotype has ten or more counts. In nucleotides, the CDR3 is TGTGCCAGCAGCCCGGGGGGGATCTATGGCTACACCTTC. Its protein product is CASSPGGIYGYTF. The rearrangement uses TRBV18 and TRBJ1-2; possibly TRBD1 for D (5 bases). V lost 8 bases and J lost 4, with 14 bases in between. The germline V gene encodes CDR1 KGHSH and CDR2 LQKENI. The CDR3 consists of 13 residues.

This clonotype has more than one count but fewer than ten. This chain connects TRBV15 to TRBJ1-2; tentative D call: TRBD1 (6 bases). Looked up from germline, CDR1 is LNHNV and CDR2 is YYDKDF (reference sequence). With 5 bases removed from V and 8 bases from J, the gap between germline ends came to 21 bases. CDR3 length equals 15 residues. The CDR3 loop reads CATSVTGTGLEGYTF. CDR3 nucleotides: TGTGCCACCAGCGTAACAGGGACCGGACTTGAGGGCTACACCTTC.

The sample holds a few counts of this clonotype. The chain recombines TRBV25-1 with TRBJ2-3; a possible D gene is TRBD2 (5 bases). The germline V gene has CDR1 MGHDK and CDR2 SYGVNS. The V and J ends lost 4 bases and 5 bases respectively, with 16 bases between them. CDR3 size: 15 residues. The DNA of the CDR3 is TGTGCCAGCAGTGGATTGACTACCCTCGGAGATACGCAGTATTTT. It translates to CASSGLTTLGDTQYF.

The gene calls are TRBV6-2 or TRBV6-3 and TRBJ1-2, with 9 bases that match TRBD1. The ends lost 3 bases at V and 4 bases at J; junction bases unmatched: 15. CDR1 MNHEY and CDR2 SVGEGT come from the germline V gene. The CDR3 is 18 amino acids. The CDR3 loop reads CASSYEGTGKKTFYGYTF. DNA for the CDR3: TGTGCCAGCAGTTATGAGGGGACAGGGAAGAAGACTTTCTATGGCTACACCTTC.